The 27 T cell receptor beta chains given below trace back to one sample, sequenced in a study of CD8+ T cells in alopecia areata. RNA was isolated and reverse transcribed to cDNA, the sequencing template. Clones were sequenced by immunoSEQ multiplex PCR, and TCRdb holds only the in-frame ones, with some missing. The sample yields 130,000 to 150,000 clones, less than 65% seen once. Sequenced input: CD8+ T cells sorted from blood. These receptors all come from a human donor in good health.

The chain recombines TRBV6-5 with TRBJ2-2; the D gene is possibly TRBD2 (6 bases). V was cut by 6 bases and J by 4 bases, with 15 bases left in between. CDR3 length equals 15 residues. Germline CDR1 MNHEY, CDR2 SVGAGI. CDR3 in amino acids: CASSIRLSGTGELFF. In DNA, the CDR3 is TGTGCCAGCAGCATCCGACTTAGCGGCACCGGGGAGCTGTTTTTT.

This rearrangement joins TRBV6-5 to TRBJ1-5; possible D gene TRBD1, 6 bases. Germline CDR1 is MNHEY and CDR2 is SVGAGI. The CDR3 spans 14 residues. V was pared by 6 bases and J by 7 bases, with 16 bases between. The CDR3 DNA reads TGTGCCAGCAGCTCCCGACAGGCCAGGCAGCCCCAGCATTTT. Its protein product is CASSSRQARQPQHF.

The rearrangement links TRBV28 to TRBJ2-1; D is perhaps TRBD1 or TRBD2 (5 bases each). The V and J ends lost 10 bases and 3 bases respectively, with 13 bases between them. The germline gives CDR1 MDHEN, CDR2 SYDVKM. The CDR3 covers 13 residues. DNA for the CDR3: TGTGCCATCTCGGGACCCCACTACAATGAGCAGTTCTTC. Protein: CAISGPHYNEQFF. The entire variable domain, with the rest obtained from reference TRBV28 and TRBJ2-1, is as follows: DVKVTQSSRYLVKRTGEKVFLECVQDMDHENMFWYRQDPGLGLRLIYFSYDVKMKEKGDIPEGYSVSREKKERFSLILESASTNQTSMYLCAISGPHYNEQFFGPGTRLTVL.

V usage is TRBV29-1 and J usage is TRBJ2-5; 7 bases line up with TRBD1. The CDR3 loop spans 20 amino acids. Germline V CDR1 and CDR2: SQVTM, ANQGSEA. Trimming took 4 bases from V and 0 from J; bases not matched to a gene: 23. Here the CDR3 reads CSVVVGVDRVYEGYQETQYF. Here the CDR3 DNA reads TGCAGCGTTGTCGTAGGAGTCGACAGGGTTTACGAGGGGTACCAAGAGACCCAGTACTTC.

CDR3: CASSSGLAGETQYF. As DNA, the CDR3 is TGTGCCAGCAGCTCGGGACTAGCGGGGGAGACCCAGTACTTC. The gene calls are TRBV7-7 and TRBJ2-5; TRBD2 matches 13 bases. J gave up 5 bases and V 4 bases, and 1 base lay outside the gene matches. The CDR3 has 14 residues. Germline V gene data show CDR1 as SSHAT and CDR2 as FNYEAQ (reference sequence).

V is TRBV2 and J is TRBJ1-2, with TRBD1 matching over 8 bases. The V gene end was trimmed by 6 bases and the J gene end by 8 bases; junction bases not matched to a gene: 2. Germline V gives CDR1 SNHLY, CDR2 FYNNEI. The CDR3 is made up of 11 amino acids. This chain's CDR3 is CASRDRVGYTF. CDR3 coding DNA: TGTGCCAGCAGGGACAGGGTCGGCTACACCTTC. Full variable domain (rest looked up from reference TRBV2 and TRBJ1-2): EPEVTQTPSHQVTQMGQEVILRCVPISNHLYFYWYRQILGQKVEFLVSFYNNEISEKSEIFDDQFSVERPDGSNFTLKIRSTKLEDSAMYFCASRDRVGYTFGSGTRLTVV.

Points on this clone: A junction boundary mismatches the germline segment, possibly from a read error. The genes are TRBV7-7 and TRBJ2-1, with D perhaps assigned TRBD1 or TRBD2 (5 bases each). The CDR3 is made up of 19 amino acids. CDR1 is SSHAT, CDR2 FNYEAQ, per germline (reference sequence). CDR3 sequence reads: CASSLTPSGRENVNNEQFF. CDR3 DNA sequence: TGTGCTAGCAGCTTAACGCCGTCGGGGCGAGAGAACGTCAACAATGAGCAGTTCTTC. Complete variable domain (other parts from reference TRBV7-7 and TRBJ2-1): GAGVSQSPRYKVTKRGQDVTLRCDPISSHATLYWYQQALGQGPEFLTYFNYEAQPDKSGLPSDRFSAERPEGSISTLTIQRTEQRDSAMYRCASSLTPSGRENVNNEQFFGPGTRLTVL.

This clone occurred a few times. The V and J genes are TRBV7-9 and TRBJ2-3, with D tentatively TRBD1 (5 bases). Germline values: CDR1 SEHNR, CDR2 FQNEAQ (reference sequence). This CDR3 contains 14 residues. Trimming pared 5 bases from V and 5 bases from J, leaving 14 bases between. The CDR3 region is CASSPSGPGDTQYF. Here the CDR3 DNA reads TGTGCCAGCAGCCCGTCAGGGCCAGGAGATACGCAGTATTTT.

The chain couples TRBV7-9 to TRBJ2-1; no reliable D call. Trimming took off 7 bases at V and 0 bases at J, with 16 bases between the two ends. CDR3 length equals 16 residues. Per germline, CDR1 SEHNR and CDR2 FQNEAQ (reference sequence). In nucleotides, the CDR3 is TGTGCCAGCATCCTTTCCCCGTTTAGCTCCTACAATGAGCAGTTCTTC. Its protein is CASILSPFSSYNEQFF. Full variable domain (rest looked up from reference TRBV7-9 and TRBJ2-1): DTGVSQNPRHKITKRGQNVTFRCDPISEHNRLYWYRQTLGQGPEFLTYFQNEAQLEKSRLLSDRFSAERPKGSFSTLEIQRTEQGDSAMYLCASILSPFSSYNEQFFGPGTRLTVL.

The V call is TRBV5-6, the J call TRBJ2-1; D unclear. Germline values: CDR1 SGHDT, CDR2 YYEEEE. CDR3 length: 13 amino acids. V was trimmed by 4 bases and J by 5 bases, leaving 10 bases between them. DNA of the CDR3: TGTGCCAGCAGCCCGGACGGAAACAATGAGCAGTTCTTC. This translates into CASSPDGNNEQFF.

The chain joins TRBV6-6 to TRBJ1-2; 10 positions match TRBD1. J gave up 4 bases and V 0 bases, and 2 bases lay outside the gene matches. The CDR3 loop spans 15 amino acids. Germline values: CDR1 MNHNY, CDR2 SVGAGI (reference sequence). This CDR3 reads CASSYSTGGVYGYTF. CDR3 nucleotides: TGTGCCAGCAGTTACTCGACAGGGGGCGTCTATGGCTACACCTTC.

This clone appeared a few times. The chain employs TRBV7-9 and TRBJ1-5, with TRBD1 matching over 7 bases. V lost 0 bases, J lost 5 bases, and 10 bases stayed unmatched. Germline V gene sequence: CDR1 SEHNR, CDR2 FQNEAQ (reference sequence). This CDR3 has 17 residues. This CDR3 is CASSLAEGAPGDQPQHF. DNA for the CDR3: TGTGCCAGCAGCTTAGCTGAGGGGGCGCCGGGGGATCAGCCCCAGCATTTT.

The chain couples TRBV30 to TRBJ1-1; no clear D. Germline CDR1 is GTSNPN and CDR2 is SVGIG (reference sequence). V was pared by 1 base and J by 5 bases, with 5 bases between. This CDR3 is 11 amino acids long. The CDR3 loop reads CAWSGSTEAFF. The CDR3, as DNA: TGTGCCTGGAGTGGGTCAACTGAAGCTTTCTTT.

CDR3 region: CASSADPGLGANVLTF. DNA of the CDR3: TGTGCCAGCAGCGCAGATCCGGGGCTTGGGGCCAACGTCCTGACTTTC. The chain recombines TRBV13 with TRBJ2-6; D is perhaps TRBD1 or TRBD2 (5 bases each). The CDR3 has 16 residues. Trimming took 5 bases from V and 3 from J, leaving 14 bases between them. Per germline, CDR1 PRHDT and CDR2 FYEKMQ (reference sequence).

This chain links TRBV9 with TRBJ1-5; tentatively, D is TRBD1 (6 bases). Trimming pared 4 bases from V and 5 bases from J, leaving 13 bases between. Looked up from germline, CDR1 is SGDLS and CDR2 is YYNGEE. This CDR3 region has 14 residues. This chain's CDR3 is CASSSGQSDQPQHF. Written as DNA, the CDR3 is TGTGCCAGCAGCTCCGGACAGTCCGATCAGCCCCAGCATTTT.

This sequence joins TRBV9 and TRBJ2-7, with unresolved D. Trimming cost V 3 bases and J 1 base, with 8 bases left between them. CDR3 size: 13 residues. Germline CDR1 reads SGDLS; CDR2 reads YYNGEE. The DNA for the CDR3 is TGTGCCAGCAGCGGCGGTAGGTCCTACGAGCAGTACTTC. Translation: CASSGGRSYEQYF.

This sequence joins TRBV6-1 and TRBJ1-5; 10 nucleotides line up with TRBD1. CDR3 size: 15 residues. V trimming: 3 bases; J trimming: 9 bases; junction bases outside the gene matches: 8. Germline loops: CDR1 MNHNS, CDR2 SASEGT. The chain's CDR3 is CASSDLWDRGGPQHF. The CDR3 DNA follows: TGTGCCAGCAGTGATCTCTGGGACAGGGGTGGGCCCCAGCATTTT.

The V call is TRBV28, the J call TRBJ1-1, with 7 positions matching TRBD1. Germline V gives CDR1 MDHEN, CDR2 SYDVKM. V lost 4 bases to trimming and J lost 1 base; unmatched junction nucleotides: 3. This CDR3 is built from 14 residues. Here the CDR3 DNA reads TGTGCCAGCAGTTCGACAGGGACGAACACTGAAGCTTTCTTT. It encodes CASSSTGTNTEAFF.

The chain has TRBV4-2 and TRBJ1-4; 7 nucleotides agree with TRBD1. J was trimmed by 10 bases and V by 5 bases; bases with no gene match: 10. This CDR3 comprises 14 residues. Germline CDR1 reads LGHNA; CDR2 reads YNFKEQ. In DNA, the CDR3 is TGTGCCAGCAGCGGGGGGGACAGAACGCCAAAACTGTTTTTT. Translated: CASSGGDRTPKLFF.

The chain uses TRBV29-1 and TRBJ1-1, with unresolved D. The CDR3 extends over 15 amino acids. V lost 0 bases and J lost 2, with 13 bases in between. Germline CDR1 is SQVTM and CDR2 is ANQGSEA. Here the CDR3 reads CSVEDSRLANTEAFF. CDR3 nucleotides: TGCAGCGTTGAAGATAGCAGACTCGCTAACACTGAAGCTTTCTTT.

This sequence joins TRBV5-1 and TRBJ1-1; a weak D match, TRBD1 (5 bases). The CDR3 extends over 14 amino acids. CDR1 is SGHRS and CDR2 is YFSETQ in the germline V gene. V was pared by 4 bases and J by 0 bases, with 10 bases between. CDR3 residues: CASSPRVMNTEAFF. The CDR3, as DNA: TGCGCCAGCAGCCCCAGGGTTATGAACACTGAAGCTTTCTTT.

This clone appeared a few times. The chain uses TRBV5-6 and TRBJ1-1, with D possibly matching TRBD1 (6 bases). This CDR3 spans 13 amino acids. Germline loops: CDR1 SGHDT, CDR2 YYEEEE. Trimming took off 0 bases at V and 3 bases at J, with 6 bases between the two ends. The CDR3 sequence is CASSLDRDTEAFF. The CDR3 DNA reads as TGTGCCAGCAGCTTGGACAGGGACACTGAAGCTTTCTTT.

Worth noting for this clone: Other DNA variants within this sample encode the same CDR3. V is TRBV29-1 and J is TRBJ2-5; 8 bases are shared with TRBD1. The trim removed 4 bases at V and 2 bases at J, leaving 9 bases unmatched. This CDR3 region has 15 residues. CDR1 SQVTM and CDR2 ANQGSEA come from the germline V gene. The CDR3 is CSVVPFTGGQETQYF. For the CDR3, the DNA is TGCAGCGTTGTCCCCTTCACAGGGGGACAAGAGACCCAGTACTTC.

The V call is TRBV30, the J call TRBJ1-1, with D possibly TRBD1 on 6 matching bases. The germline gives CDR1 GTSNPN, CDR2 SVGIG (reference sequence). The CDR3 has 12 amino acids. The V gene lost 6 bases and the J gene lost 5 bases, with 13 bases spanning the gap. The CDR3 reads CACTGSRTEAFF. Written as DNA, the CDR3 is TGTGCCTGTACAGGGTCGAGGACTGAAGCTTTCTTT.

This clone was observed a few times. This chain joins TRBV29-1 and TRBJ2-1; D not resolved. Trimming removed 6 bases from V and 8 bases from J, with 11 bases in between. Germline CDR1 SQVTM, CDR2 ANQGSEA. This CDR3 is built from 11 residues. In DNA form, the CDR3 reads TGCAGCGTCAAGGATGGGTATGAGCAGTTCTTC. It is translated as CSVKDGYEQFF.

The chain couples TRBV4-1 to TRBJ2-7; the match to TRBD1 covers 7 bases. The CDR3 totals 14 residues. CDR1 and CDR2 from the germline V gene are MGHRA and YSYEKL. V trimming: 4 bases; J trimming: 0 bases; junction bases outside the gene matches: 3. CDR3: CASSPGQSSYEQYF. In nucleotides, the CDR3 is TGCGCCAGCAGCCCGGGACAGAGCTCCTACGAGCAGTACTTC.

This clone turned up a few times. The chain has TRBV9 and TRBJ2-6, with D possibly TRBD1 on 5 matching bases. This CDR3 comprises 17 residues. Germline loops: CDR1 SGDLS, CDR2 YYNGEE. Trimming shortened V by 4 bases and J by 2 bases, and 16 bases separated the two germline ends. CDR3 loop: CASSLPLGQAGANVLTF. In nucleotides, the CDR3 is TGTGCCAGCAGCCTCCCCTTGGGGCAGGCTGGGGCCAACGTCCTGACTTTC.